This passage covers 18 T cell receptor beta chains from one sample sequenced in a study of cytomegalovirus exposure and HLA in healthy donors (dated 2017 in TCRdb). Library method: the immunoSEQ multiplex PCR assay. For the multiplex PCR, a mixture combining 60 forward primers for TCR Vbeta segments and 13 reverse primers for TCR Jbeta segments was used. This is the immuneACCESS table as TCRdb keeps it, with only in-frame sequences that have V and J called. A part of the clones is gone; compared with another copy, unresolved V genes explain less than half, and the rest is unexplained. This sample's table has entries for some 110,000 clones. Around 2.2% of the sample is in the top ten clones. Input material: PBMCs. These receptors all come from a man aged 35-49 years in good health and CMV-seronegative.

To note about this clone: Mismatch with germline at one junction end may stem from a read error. The CDR3 loop reads CASSPEPGQGGNEQFF. The CDR3 bases are TGTGCTAGCAGCCCAGAACCCGGACAGGGAGGCAATGAGCAGTTCTTC. The chain links TRBV7-7 to TRBJ2-1; 8 bases line up with TRBD1. CDR3 length: 16 amino acids. From germline, CDR1 is SSHAT and CDR2 FNYEAQ (reference sequence).

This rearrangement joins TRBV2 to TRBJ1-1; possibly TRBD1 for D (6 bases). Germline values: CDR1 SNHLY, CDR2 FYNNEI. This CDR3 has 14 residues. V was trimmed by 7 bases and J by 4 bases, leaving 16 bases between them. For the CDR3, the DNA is TGTGCCAGCATGCGAATTCAACAGGGCACTGAAGCTTTCTTT. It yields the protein CASMRIQQGTEAFF. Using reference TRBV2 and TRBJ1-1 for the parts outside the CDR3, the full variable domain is EPEVTQTPSHQVTQMGQEVILRCVPISNHLYFYWYRQILGQKVEFLVSFYNNEISEKSEIFDDQFSVERPDGSNFTLKIRSTKLEDSAMYFCASMRIQQGTEAFFGQGTRLTVV.

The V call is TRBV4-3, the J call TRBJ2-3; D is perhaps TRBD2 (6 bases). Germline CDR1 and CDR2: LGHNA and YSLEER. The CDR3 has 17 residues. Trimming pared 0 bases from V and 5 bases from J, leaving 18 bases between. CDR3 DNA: TGCGCCAGCAGCCAAGAATGGACTTGGGCTAGCGTAGATACGCAGTATTTT. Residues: CASSQEWTWASVDTQYF.

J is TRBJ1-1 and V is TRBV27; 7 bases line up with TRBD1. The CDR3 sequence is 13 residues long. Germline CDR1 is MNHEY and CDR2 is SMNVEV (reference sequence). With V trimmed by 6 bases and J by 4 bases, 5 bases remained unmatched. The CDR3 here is CASRIDRVTEAFF. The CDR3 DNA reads TGTGCCAGCAGAATTGACAGGGTCACTGAAGCTTTCTTT.

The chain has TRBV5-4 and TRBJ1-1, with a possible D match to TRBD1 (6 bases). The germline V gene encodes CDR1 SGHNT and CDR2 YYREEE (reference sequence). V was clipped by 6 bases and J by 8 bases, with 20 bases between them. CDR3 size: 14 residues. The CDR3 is CASIPRGATAEAFF. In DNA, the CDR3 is TGTGCCAGCATCCCTCGGGGGGCGACGGCGGAAGCTTTCTTT.

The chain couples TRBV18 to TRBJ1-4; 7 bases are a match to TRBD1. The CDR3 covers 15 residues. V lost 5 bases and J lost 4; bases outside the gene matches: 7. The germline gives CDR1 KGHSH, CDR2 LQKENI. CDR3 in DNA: TGTGCCAGCTCAACTCGCCAGGGGGATAATGAAAAACTGTTTTTT. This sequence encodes CASSTRQGDNEKLFF. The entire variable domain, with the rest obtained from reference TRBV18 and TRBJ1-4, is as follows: NAGVMQNPRHLVRRRGQEARLRCSPMKGHSHVYWYRQLPEEGLKFMVYLQKENIIDESGMPKERFSAEFPKEGPSILRIQQVVRGDSAAYFCASSTRQGDNEKLFFGSGTQLSVL.

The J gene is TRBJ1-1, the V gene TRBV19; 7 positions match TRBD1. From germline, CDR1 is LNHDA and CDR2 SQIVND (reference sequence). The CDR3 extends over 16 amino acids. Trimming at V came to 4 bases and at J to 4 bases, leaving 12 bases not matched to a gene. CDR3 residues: CASSKGTAAGPTEAFF. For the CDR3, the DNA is TGTGCCAGTAGTAAAGGGACAGCGGCCGGGCCCACTGAAGCTTTCTTT. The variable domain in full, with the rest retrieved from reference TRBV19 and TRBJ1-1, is DGGITQSPKYLFRKEGQNVTLSCEQNLNHDAMYWYRQDPGQGLRLIYYSQIVNDFQKGDIAEGYSVSREKKESFPLTVTSAQKNPTAFYLCASSKGTAAGPTEAFFGQGTRLTVV.

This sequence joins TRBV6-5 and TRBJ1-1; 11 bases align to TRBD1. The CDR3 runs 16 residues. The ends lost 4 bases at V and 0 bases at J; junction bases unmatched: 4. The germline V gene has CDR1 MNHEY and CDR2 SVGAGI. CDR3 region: CASSWGQGGLNTEAFF. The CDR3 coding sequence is TGTGCCAGCAGTTGGGGACAGGGGGGATTGAACACTGAAGCTTTCTTT.

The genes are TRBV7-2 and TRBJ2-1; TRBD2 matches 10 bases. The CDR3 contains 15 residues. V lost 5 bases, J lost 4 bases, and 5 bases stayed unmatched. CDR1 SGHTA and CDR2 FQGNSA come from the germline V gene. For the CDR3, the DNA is TGTGCCAGCAGCCCTAGCGGGAGAGATTACAATGAGCAGTTCTTC. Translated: CASSPSGRDYNEQFF.

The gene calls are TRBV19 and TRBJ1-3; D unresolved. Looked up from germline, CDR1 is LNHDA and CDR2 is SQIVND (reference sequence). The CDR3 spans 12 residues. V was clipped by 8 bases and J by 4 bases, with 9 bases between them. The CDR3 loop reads CASSEAGNTIYF. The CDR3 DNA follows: TGTGCCAGTTCCGAAGCCGGAAACACCATATATTTT.

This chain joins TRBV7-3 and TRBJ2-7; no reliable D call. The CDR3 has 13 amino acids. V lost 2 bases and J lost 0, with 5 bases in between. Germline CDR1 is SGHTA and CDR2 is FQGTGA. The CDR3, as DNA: TGTGCCAGCAGCTTAGGCCCCTCCTACGAGCAGTACTTC. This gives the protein CASSLGPSYEQYF.

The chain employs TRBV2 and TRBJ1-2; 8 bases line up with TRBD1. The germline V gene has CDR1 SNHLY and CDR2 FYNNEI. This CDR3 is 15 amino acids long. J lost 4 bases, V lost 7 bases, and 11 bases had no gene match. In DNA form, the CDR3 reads TGTGCCAGCAAGGCCAATCAGGGGGCAGGCTATGGCTACACCTTC. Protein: CASKANQGAGYGYTF.

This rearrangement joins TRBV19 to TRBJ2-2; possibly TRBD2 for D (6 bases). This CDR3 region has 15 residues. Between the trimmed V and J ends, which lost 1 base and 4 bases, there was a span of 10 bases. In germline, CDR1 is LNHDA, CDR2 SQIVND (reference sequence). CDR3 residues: CASSIAGAGTGELFF. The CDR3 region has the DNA TGTGCCAGTAGTATAGCGGGAGCGGGCACCGGGGAGCTGTTTTTT.

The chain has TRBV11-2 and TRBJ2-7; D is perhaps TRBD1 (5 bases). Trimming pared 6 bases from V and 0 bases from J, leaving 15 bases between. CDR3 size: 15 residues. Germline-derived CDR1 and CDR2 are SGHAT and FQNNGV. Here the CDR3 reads CASRDRQSSSYEQYF. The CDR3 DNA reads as TGTGCCAGCAGGGATAGACAGTCTAGCTCCTACGAGCAGTACTTC.

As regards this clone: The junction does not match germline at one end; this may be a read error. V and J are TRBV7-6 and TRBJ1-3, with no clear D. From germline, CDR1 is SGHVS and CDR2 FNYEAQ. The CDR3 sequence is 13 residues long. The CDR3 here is CASSLNSRNTIYF. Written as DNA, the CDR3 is TGTGCCAGCAGCTTAAACTCTAGAAACACCATATATTTT.

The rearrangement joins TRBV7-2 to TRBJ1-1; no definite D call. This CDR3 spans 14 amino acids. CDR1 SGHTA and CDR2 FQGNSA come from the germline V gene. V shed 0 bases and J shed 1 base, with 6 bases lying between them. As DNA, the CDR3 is TGTGCCAGCAGCTTAGCAGGAGGGAACACTGAAGCTTTCTTT. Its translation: CASSLAGGNTEAFF.

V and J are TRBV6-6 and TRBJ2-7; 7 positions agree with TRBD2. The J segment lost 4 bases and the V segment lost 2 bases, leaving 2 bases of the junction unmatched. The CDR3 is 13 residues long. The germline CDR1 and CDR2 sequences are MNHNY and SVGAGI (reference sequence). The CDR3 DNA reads TGTGCCAGCAGTTACGGGGGGGAGTACGAGCAGTACTTC. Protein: CASSYGGEYEQYF.

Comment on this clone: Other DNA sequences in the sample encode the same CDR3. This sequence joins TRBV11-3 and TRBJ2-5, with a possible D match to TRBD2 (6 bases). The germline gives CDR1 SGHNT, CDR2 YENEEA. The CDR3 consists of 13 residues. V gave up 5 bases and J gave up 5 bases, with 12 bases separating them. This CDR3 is CASSLEGRETQYF. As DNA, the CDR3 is TGTGCCAGCAGCCTGGAGGGCCGGGAGACCCAGTACTTC. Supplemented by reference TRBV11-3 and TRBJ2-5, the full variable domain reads EAGVVQSPRYKIIEKKQPVAFWCNPISGHNTLYWYLQNLGQGPELLIRYENEEAVDDSQLPKDRFSAERLKGVDSTLKIQPAELGDSAVYLCASSLEGRETQYFGPGTRLLVL.